This T cell receptor beta chain was recovered during a study of cytomegalovirus exposure and HLA in healthy donors. Study-wide results and limits: While the bulk of TCR sequences proved rare, some public TCRs turned up in many donors. Earlier analysis looked at TCR beta V segments, and most were productive about 90% or about 30% of the time.

Amplification used 60 Vbeta primers and 13 Jbeta primers. The table came from immunoSEQ multiplex PCR; TCRdb's copy has only in-frame clones and leaves some out. The sample lists about 120,000 clones, approximately 78% occurring once. Worth noting for this clone: Antigen: not known.

V lost 2 bases to trimming and J lost 7 bases, with 12 bases between them. Germline V gene data show CDR1 as MNHEY and CDR2 as SVGAGI. The CDR3 spans 14 residues. The origin of this receptor is a man in his forties or fifties in good health and CMV-seronegative. What was sequenced was PBMCs. The chain carries TRBV6-5 and TRBJ2-1, with D possibly matching TRBD1 (6 bases). The CDR3 spells CASSYGQTLNEQFF. In nucleotides, the CDR3 is TGTGCCAGCAGTTACGGACAGACGTTAAATGAGCAGTTCTTC.